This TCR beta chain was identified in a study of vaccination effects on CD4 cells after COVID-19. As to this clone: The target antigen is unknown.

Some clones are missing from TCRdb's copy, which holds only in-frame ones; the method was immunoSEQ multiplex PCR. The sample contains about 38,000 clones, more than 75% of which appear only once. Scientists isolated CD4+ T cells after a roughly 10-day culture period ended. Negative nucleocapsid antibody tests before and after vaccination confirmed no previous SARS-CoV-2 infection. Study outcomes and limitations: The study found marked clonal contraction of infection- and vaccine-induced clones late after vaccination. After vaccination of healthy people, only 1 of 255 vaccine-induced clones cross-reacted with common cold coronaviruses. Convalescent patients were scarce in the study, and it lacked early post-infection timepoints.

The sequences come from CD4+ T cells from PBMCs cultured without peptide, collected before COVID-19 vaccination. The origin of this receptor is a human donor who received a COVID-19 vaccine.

The CDR3 coding sequence is TGTGCCAGCAGCTTAGACAGAATTGACAATGAGCAGTTCTTC. Protein product: CASSLDRIDNEQFF. The genes are TRBV7-3 and TRBJ2-1, with D tentatively TRBD1 (5 bases). Germline V CDR1 and CDR2: SGHTA, FQGTGA. CDR3 size: 14 residues. The V end was cut by 2 bases, the J end by 5 bases, with 10 bases between. The full variable domain, rest sourced from reference TRBV7-3 and TRBJ2-1, is GAGVSQTPSNKVTEKGKYVELRCDPISGHTALYWYRQSLGQGPEFLIYFQGTGAADDSGLPNDRFFAVRPEGSVSTLKIQRTERGDSAVYLCASSLDRIDNEQFFGPGTRLTVL.